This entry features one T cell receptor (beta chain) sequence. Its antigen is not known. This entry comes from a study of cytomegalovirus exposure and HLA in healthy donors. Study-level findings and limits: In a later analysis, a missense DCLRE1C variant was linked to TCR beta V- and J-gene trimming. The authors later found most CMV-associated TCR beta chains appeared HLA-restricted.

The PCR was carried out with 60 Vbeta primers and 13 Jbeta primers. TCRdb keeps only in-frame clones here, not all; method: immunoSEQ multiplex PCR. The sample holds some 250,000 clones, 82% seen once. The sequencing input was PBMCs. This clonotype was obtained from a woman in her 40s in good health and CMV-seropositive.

The CDR3 nucleotides are TGTGCCAGCAGCTTAGTTCCAGAGAACACTGAAGCTTTCTTT. Residues: CASSLVPENTEAFF. This sequence joins TRBV7-2 and TRBJ1-1, with D uncertain. Germline V gives CDR1 SGHTA, CDR2 FQGNSA. V lost 1 base to trimming and J lost 1 base, with 7 bases between them. The CDR3 contains 14 residues.